The T cell receptor (beta chain) under discussion was sequenced for a study of PD-L1 blockade in urothelial cancer. Note on this clone: Its antigen is not known.

The CDR3 is 15 amino acids. Germline V gene sequence: CDR1 SGHVS, CDR2 FQNEAQ. Trimming removed 4 bases from V and 4 bases from J; junction bases left unmatched: 6. Overall study findings and caveats: Expansion of tumor-associated blood clones at 3 weeks was greater in durable-benefit patients. Sub-median blood TCR clonality before treatment predicted longer survival.

TCRdb's copy holds only in-frame clones and misses some; the assay was immunoSEQ multiplex PCR. Found here are 17,000 or so clones, 87% of them singletons; the top ten hold 4.5% to 6.5%. The receptor's source is a man aged 50 to 59 with urothelial cancer. The input for sequencing was PBMCs, taken around atezolizumab (anti-PD-L1) treatment. This chain links TRBV7-8 with TRBJ2-7; TRBD2 agrees at 11 bases. DNA of the CDR3: TGTGCCAGCAGCTCTACTAGCGGGAGTGGATACGAGCAGTACTTC. Amino acids: CASSSTSGSGYEQYF.